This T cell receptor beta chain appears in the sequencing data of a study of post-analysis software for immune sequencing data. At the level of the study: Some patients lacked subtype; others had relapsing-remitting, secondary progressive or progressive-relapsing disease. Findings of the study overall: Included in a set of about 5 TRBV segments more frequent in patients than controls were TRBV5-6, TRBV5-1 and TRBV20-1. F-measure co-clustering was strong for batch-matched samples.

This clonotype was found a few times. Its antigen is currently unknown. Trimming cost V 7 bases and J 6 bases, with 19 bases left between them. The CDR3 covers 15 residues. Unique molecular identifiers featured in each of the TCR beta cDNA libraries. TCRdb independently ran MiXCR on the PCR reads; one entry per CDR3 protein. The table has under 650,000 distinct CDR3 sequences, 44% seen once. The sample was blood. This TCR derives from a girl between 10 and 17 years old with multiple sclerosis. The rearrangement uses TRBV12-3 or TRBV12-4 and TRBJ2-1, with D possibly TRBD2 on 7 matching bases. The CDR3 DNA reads TGTGCCAGCAATCAAGCCGGGGGGCCGGCCAATGAGCAGTTCTTC. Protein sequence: CASNQAGGPANEQFF.